This passage covers 28 T cell receptor beta chains from one sample sequenced in a study of shared clonotypes between healthy human individuals. Generated by immunoSEQ multiplex PCR, the TCRdb table keeps only in-frame clones and is missing some. There are millions of clones in the sample; over 85% occur only once, and 0.14% lies in the top ten. The sample consisted of naive CD4+ T cells sorted from blood. Subset here: CD45RA+ positively selected. The source is a man in his late teens or twenties in good health.

A word on this clone: The sample holds other DNA sequences that translate to the same CDR3. The V and J genes are TRBV7-3 and TRBJ2-7; 9 bases are a match to TRBD1. The CDR3 covers 13 residues. V shed 5 bases and J 6 bases; nucleotides not matched to a gene: 5. CDR1 and CDR2 from the germline V gene are SGHTA and FQGTGA. The CDR3 DNA reads TGTGCCAGCAGCCCGGGACAGGGCGGCGAGCAGTACTTC. Translation gives CASSPGQGGEQYF.

J is TRBJ2-2 and V is TRBV5-1, with D perhaps given as TRBD1 or TRBD2 (5 bases each). V dropped 0 bases and J dropped 4 bases, with 13 bases sitting between them. The CDR3 is 16 amino acids. Germline V CDR1 and CDR2: SGHRS, YFSETQ. In nucleotides, the CDR3 is TGCGCCAGCAGCTTGGGGGACCTCCCGGTCACCGGGGAGCTGTTTTTT. It specifies CASSLGDLPVTGELFF.

This clone appeared once. This chain links TRBV14 with TRBJ1-2; TRBD1 aligns across 8 bases. CDR1 is SGHDN and CDR2 is FVKESK in the germline V gene. V lost 5 bases, J lost 4 bases, and 3 bases stayed unmatched. CDR3 length equals 13 residues. CDR3 coding DNA: TGTGCCAGCAGCGGACAGGGTGTCTATGGCTACACCTTC. Translating gives CASSGQGVYGYTF.

The rearrangement uses TRBV27 and TRBJ1-2; no definite D call. The V gene's germline CDR1 is MNHEY and CDR2 SMNVEV (reference sequence). Deletions cut 6 bases from V and 0 bases from J, with 5 bases between. The CDR3 is 12 residues long. CDR3 loop: CASRGPNYGYTF. The CDR3 bases are TGTGCCAGCAGGGGTCCTAACTATGGCTACACCTTC.

This clone was seen only once. The sample holds other DNA sequences that translate to the same CDR3. The rearrangement joins TRBV28 to TRBJ1-1, with unresolved D. CDR3 size: 13 residues. Deletions cut 3 bases from V and 2 bases from J, with 7 bases between. Germline V gene data show CDR1 as MDHEN and CDR2 as SYDVKM. CDR3: CASSLTGNTEAFF. CDR3 coding DNA: TGTGCCAGCAGTTTGACGGGAAACACTGAAGCTTTCTTT.

CDR3 in DNA: TGTGCCAGCAGCTTAGGGTCGGGGTCTCTCCAGCCCCAGCATTTT. This encodes CASSLGSGSLQPQHF. The chain carries TRBV7-2 and TRBJ1-5; D is undetermined. The CDR3 sequence is 15 residues long. V shed 1 base and J shed 7 bases, with 14 bases lying between them. Germline V lookup: CDR1 SGHTA, CDR2 FQGNSA.

To note about this clone: The same CDR3 is also encoded by other DNA sequences in this sample. V gene TRBV5-4 combines with J gene TRBJ2-5; weak D call: TRBD2 (6 bases). The CDR3 extends over 14 amino acids. CDR1 SGHNT and CDR2 YYREEE come from the germline V gene (reference sequence). The V and J ends lost 0 bases and 1 base respectively, with 7 bases between them. CDR3 sequence reads: CASSLGGVQETQYF. CDR3 nucleotide sequence: TGTGCCAGCAGCTTGGGGGGGGTCCAAGAGACCCAGTACTTC.

This clone has just a few counts. This chain connects TRBV11-3 to TRBJ2-3, with 7 bases identical to TRBD1. CDR3 length equals 14 residues. The germline V gene encodes CDR1 SGHNT and CDR2 YENEEA. V shed 5 bases and J 0 bases; nucleotides not matched to a gene: 2. CDR3 DNA: TGTGCCAGCAGCAAGGGACAGAGCACAGATACGCAGTATTTT. Amino acid sequence: CASSKGQSTDTQYF.

This clone occurred a few times. The rearrangement uses TRBV19 and TRBJ1-4, with D possibly matching TRBD1 (5 bases). Germline CDR1 and CDR2: LNHDA and SQIVND (reference sequence). There are 14 residues in the CDR3. V was pared by 5 bases and J by 6 bases, with 13 bases between. Here the CDR3 DNA reads TGTGCCAGTAGTTACCAGGGAGGAGATGAAAAACTGTTTTTT. Protein: CASSYQGGDEKLFF.

The sample holds one count of this clone. The chain recombines TRBV30 with TRBJ2-7, with D possibly being TRBD1 or TRBD2 (5 bases each). CDR1 is GTSNPN and CDR2 is SVGIG in the germline V gene (reference sequence). V lost 5 bases and J 2 bases, leaving 7 bases between the germline ends. The CDR3 consists of 11 residues. The CDR3 loop is CAWGGTYEQYF. The CDR3, as DNA: TGTGCCTGGGGGGGTACCTACGAGCAGTACTTC. The whole variable domain, remainder taken from reference TRBV30 and TRBJ2-7, is SQTIHQWPATLVQPVGSPLSLECTVEGTSNPNLYWYRQAAGRGLQLLFYSVGIGQISSEVPQNLSASRPQDRQFILSSKKLLLSDSGFYLCAWGGTYEQYFGPGTRLTVT.

The rearrangement joins TRBV7-2 to TRBJ2-7; TRBD1 is a possible D gene (6 bases). Germline values: CDR1 SGHTA, CDR2 FQGNSA. V lost 5 bases and J lost 0, with 14 bases in between. This CDR3 has 15 residues. CDR3 DNA sequence: TGTGCCAGCAGCCTAACGACAGGAAGCTCCTACGAGCAGTACTTC. It translates to CASSLTTGSSYEQYF. Looking up the rest from reference TRBV7-2 and TRBJ2-7 gives the full variable domain: GAGVSQSPSNKVTEKGKDVELRCDPISGHTALYWYRQSLGQGLEFLIYFQGNSAPDKSGLPSDRFSAERTGGSVSTLTIQRTQQEDSAVYLCASSLTTGSSYEQYFGPGTRLTVT.

This clone appeared once. The chain joins TRBV6-5 to TRBJ2-3; 10 bases agree with TRBD2. The ends lost 2 bases at V and 10 bases at J; junction bases unmatched: 9. The V gene's germline CDR1 is MNHEY and CDR2 SVGAGI. The CDR3 has 15 amino acids. In nucleotides, the CDR3 is TGTGCCAGCAGTTACGCTAGCGGGGGCGTGAGGGCGCAGTATTTT. Amino acid sequence: CASSYASGGVRAQYF.

This chain joins TRBV30 and TRBJ2-5; D is unresolved. The CDR3 loop spans 13 amino acids. Per the germline V gene, CDR1 is GTSNPN and CDR2 is SVGIG (reference sequence). V was clipped by 5 bases and J by 2 bases, with 12 bases between them. As DNA, the CDR3 is TGTGCCTGGTCCAATCGGTTACAAGAGACCCAGTACTTC. This gives the protein CAWSNRLQETQYF.

A single count supports this clone. The chain is built from TRBV7-9 and TRBJ2-1, with 11 bases lining up with TRBD2. Germline loops: CDR1 SEHNR, CDR2 FQNEAQ (reference sequence). CDR3 length: 17 amino acids. Trimming took 1 base from V and 4 from J; bases not matched to a gene: 6. CDR3 sequence reads: CASSLGVLAGGYNEQFF. CDR3 bases: TGTGCCAGCAGCTTAGGCGTTTTAGCGGGGGGGTACAATGAGCAGTTCTTC.

The rearrangement uses TRBV9 and TRBJ2-1; the D is unclear. The ends were cut back, 0 bases at V and 0 bases at J, with 7 bases in the middle. This CDR3 contains 15 residues. Germline lookup yields CDR1 SGDLS and CDR2 YYNGEE. CDR3 sequence (DNA): TGTGCCAGCAGCGTAGAGAGTGGCTCCTACAATGAGCAGTTCTTC. It translates to CASSVESGSYNEQFF. Full variable domain (missing parts from reference TRBV9 and TRBJ2-1): DSGVTQTPKHLITATGQRVTLRCSPRSGDLSVYWYQQSLDQGLQFLIQYYNGEERAKGNILERFSAQQFPDLHSELNLSSLELGDSALYFCASSVESGSYNEQFFGPGTRLTVL.

The chain employs TRBV7-9 and TRBJ1-4; 9 nucleotides match TRBD1. The CDR3 contains 18 residues. V shed 5 bases, J shed 3 bases, and the junction held 13 bases outside the gene matches. Germline CDR1 is SEHNR and CDR2 is FQNEAQ (reference sequence). CDR3 nucleotides: TGTGCCAGCAGCCCCAAGACAGGGGGATCAACCCCTAATGAAAAACTGTTTTTT. It specifies CASSPKTGGSTPNEKLFF.

V is TRBV5-1 and J is TRBJ2-1; 7 nucleotides match TRBD1. The CDR3 spans 16 residues. Germline V CDR1 and CDR2: SGHRS, YFSETQ. The junction had 7 bases not matched to a gene; V was cut back by 2 bases and J by 2 bases. The CDR3 DNA reads TGCGCCAGCAGCTTTTTACCGACAGGGACCTACAATGAGCAGTTCTTC. This codes for CASSFLPTGTYNEQFF.

The V call is TRBV7-9, the J call TRBJ2-2; D gene uncertain. The CDR3 has 15 residues. The germline CDR1 and CDR2 sequences are SEHNR and FQNEAQ (reference sequence). Trimming took 0 bases from V and 2 from J, leaving 7 bases between them. The CDR3 loop is CASSLARPNTGELFF. DNA of the CDR3: TGTGCCAGCAGCTTAGCGAGACCAAACACCGGGGAGCTGTTTTTT.

The chain combines TRBV2 with TRBJ1-5, with D unclear. The ends were cut back, 2 bases at V and 7 bases at J, with 12 bases in the middle. The CDR3 contains 14 residues. The germline V gene has CDR1 SNHLY and CDR2 FYNNEI. The CDR3 is CASSELGLVQPQHF. The CDR3 region has the DNA TGTGCCAGCAGTGAATTAGGGCTAGTCCAGCCCCAGCATTTT.

With regard to this clone: Other DNA sequences in this sample translate to the same CDR3. The CDR3, as DNA: TGTGCCAGCAGTGACCGGACAGGGGGCTCCTACGAGCAGTACTTC. Protein sequence: CASSDRTGGSYEQYF. The chain has TRBV25-1 and TRBJ2-7; TRBD1 agrees at 10 bases. The CDR3 runs to 15 residues. V trimming: 3 bases; J trimming: 0 bases; junction bases outside the gene matches: 2. Germline CDR1 MGHDK, CDR2 SYGVNS.

The rearrangement joins TRBV7-2 to TRBJ1-3, with D hard to call. V was shortened by 1 base and J by 0 bases, with 7 bases between the two germline ends. CDR3 size: 15 residues. Germline V lookup: CDR1 SGHTA, CDR2 FQGNSA. As DNA, the CDR3 is TGTGCCAGCAGCTTAGTCCCGGCCTCTGGAAACACCATATATTTT. Amino acid sequence: CASSLVPASGNTIYF.

The chain links TRBV27 to TRBJ1-2; 9 bases agree with TRBD1. The CDR3 loop spans 14 amino acids. V dropped 4 bases and J dropped 4; count of bases not matched to a gene: 4. The germline CDR1 and CDR2 sequences are MNHEY and SMNVEV (reference sequence). The CDR3 protein is CASSSQTGGYGYTF. DNA for the CDR3: TGTGCCAGCAGTTCGCAGACAGGGGGCTATGGCTACACCTTC.

The gene calls are TRBV9 and TRBJ1-5, with D maybe TRBD1 (6 bases). V lost 4 bases to trimming and J lost 7 bases, with 12 bases between them. Germline V lookup: CDR1 SGDLS, CDR2 YYNGEE. CDR3 size: 13 residues. The chain's CDR3 is CASSQGRGQPQHF. CDR3 sequence (DNA): TGTGCCAGCAGCCAAGGTAGGGGGCAGCCCCAGCATTTT.

The chain is built from TRBV7-2 and TRBJ2-7; D assignment may be TRBD1 or TRBD2 (6 bases each). V lost 4 bases and J 4 bases, leaving 20 bases between the germline ends. In germline, CDR1 is SGHTA, CDR2 FQGNSA. The CDR3 totals 16 residues. The CDR3 here is CASSSRGVGDSYEQYF. The DNA of the CDR3 is TGTGCCAGCAGCTCTAGGGGGGTAGGAGATTCGTACGAGCAGTACTTC.

DNA of the CDR3: TGTGCCAGCAGCCAAGACTACGGACTAGCGGGGGATTCCGATGAGCAGTTCTTC. It is translated as CASSQDYGLAGDSDEQFF. This sequence joins TRBV4-2 and TRBJ2-1; 13 nucleotides match TRBD2. Germline loops: CDR1 LGHNA, CDR2 YNFKEQ. The CDR3 is 18 amino acids. The junction had 10 bases not matched to a gene; V was cut back by 0 bases and J by 8 bases.

J is TRBJ2-3 and V is TRBV9; D ambiguous. The V end lost 0 bases, the J end lost 5 bases, and 10 bases lay between the germline ends. The CDR3 contains 14 residues. CDR1 and CDR2 (germline): SGDLS, YYNGEE. CDR3 amino acids: CASSVGPDLDTQYF. CDR3 nucleotides: TGTGCCAGCAGCGTAGGTCCCGATCTAGATACGCAGTATTTT.

The chain joins TRBV5-4 to TRBJ2-5; 16 bases map to TRBD2. J was trimmed by 5 bases and V by 3 bases; bases with no gene match: 7. The CDR3 consists of 17 residues. Germline lookup yields CDR1 SGHNT and CDR2 YYREEE (reference sequence). In DNA form, the CDR3 reads TGTGCCAGCAGCTATCCGGGACTAGCGGGAGGGCGGGAGACCCAGTACTTC. Amino acid sequence: CASSYPGLAGGRETQYF.

CDR3 coding DNA: TGTGCCAGCAGACTGGACTCTGGGGCCAACGTCCTGACTTTC. Amino acids: CASRLDSGANVLTF. This sequence joins TRBV5-4 and TRBJ2-6; D call uncertain. The CDR3 contains 14 residues. Trimming cost V 5 bases and J 0 bases, with 6 bases left between them. CDR1 is SGHNT, CDR2 YYREEE, per germline (reference sequence).